This TCR beta chain was recorded in a study of regulatory T cells in long-lasting Graves disease. In building TCR beta libraries, iRepertoire HTBI primers were used together with Arm-PCR of CDR3 regions. TCRdb fed the multiplex PCR reads into MiXCR, producing one record per CDR3 protein. The repertoire holds roughly 470,000 distinct CDR3 sequences, with 20% to 25% as singletons. Time point reported: persistent/refractory GD, antithyroid drugs over 5 years with positive TRAb. With RNA extracted from PBMCs as input, the TCR library was made. Patients were from an endocrinology department in Xi'an, China. Comments on this clonotype: What it binds is not known.

Whole-study results and caveats: Patients with persistent disease shared over 2,500 public clonotypes, outpacing the approximately 870 shared by new patients. The work looked only at peripheral blood and did not look at thyroid tissue.

The sequences come from peripheral blood mononuclear cells (PBMCs), collected when the disease was refractory, from a patient treated with antithyroid drugs. This clonotype originated in a female donor with Graves disease.

CDR3 region: CASTRQGFSYEQYF. The CDR3 DNA sequence: TGTGCCAGCACCCGACAGGGCTTCTCCTACGAGCAGTACTTC. The chain has TRBV28 and TRBJ2-7, with 7 bases lining up with TRBD1. CDR1 and CDR2 from the germline V gene are MDHEN and SYDVKM. There are 14 residues in the CDR3. The ends lost 7 bases at V and 0 bases at J; junction bases unmatched: 6.